This TCR beta chain is from a study of CD8+ T cells in alopecia areata. Sample treatment: oral pan-JAK inhibitor, 5-10 mg twice daily. The CDR3 loop spans 16 amino acids. The germline CDR1 and CDR2 sequences are SGHRS and YFSETQ. V was clipped by 0 bases and J by 4 bases; unmatched bases: 6. Following extraction, RNA underwent reverse transcription to cDNA, which served as the sequencing template. Sequencing was performed with immunoSEQ multiplex PCR; in TCRdb, only in-frame clones are kept and a portion is missing. The profile shows under 350,000 clones, 58% of them singletons. The input for sequencing was CD4+ T cells sorted from blood, taken at week 24, from a patient treated with tofacitinib. The receptor was derived from a human donor with alopecia areata. The genes are TRBV5-1 and TRBJ2-3; TRBD2 matches at 9 bases. The DNA of the CDR3 is TGCGCCAGCAGCTTGGGACTAGCGGTTGGGCCAGATACGCAGTATTTT. It specifies CASSLGLAVGPDTQYF. The whole variable domain, filled in from reference TRBV5-1 and TRBJ2-3, reads KAGVTQTPRYLIKTRGQQVTLSCSPISGHRSVSWYQQTPGQGLQFLFEYFSETQRNKGNFPGRFSGRQFSNSRSEMNVSTLELGDSALYLCASSLGLAVGPDTQYFGPGTRLTVL.